This T cell receptor beta chain was sequenced for a study of cytomegalovirus exposure and HLA in healthy donors. The PCR contained 60 Vbeta and 13 Jbeta primers. Assay: immunoSEQ multiplex PCR; the TCRdb copy retains only in-frame clones and omits some. The table includes 140,000 or so clones, 80% to 85% detected once. Between the trimmed V and J ends, which lost 2 bases and 4 bases, there was a span of 8 bases. CDR1 and CDR2 from the germline V gene are KGHSH and LQKENI. The CDR3 loop spans 14 amino acids. This clone was counted only a few times. This clonotype was sampled from a female donor in good health and CMV-seronegative. The chain employs TRBV18 and TRBJ1-4; no reliable D call. The specimen was PBMCs. As DNA, the CDR3 is TGTGCCAGCTCACCAATCCCCGGTAATGAAAAACTGTTTTTT. Amino acid sequence: CASSPIPGNEKLFF.